Shown below are 9 T cell receptor beta chains from a single sample sequenced in a study of beta chain features in type 1 diabetes. Expressed TCRB transcripts were sequenced after all isolated RNA was converted to cDNA. Profiled with immunoSEQ multiplex PCR; TCRdb holds only in-frame clones, not every one. In the table there are roughly 180,000 clones, 13% of which are singletons. The material sequenced was central memory CD4+ T cells from blood. The receptors stem from a woman in her late teens or twenties in good health.

V and J are TRBV29-1 and TRBJ2-5; D not certain. The V end was cut by 6 bases, the J end by 3 bases, with 11 bases between. The CDR3 has 12 amino acids. Germline-derived CDR1 and CDR2 are SQVTM and ANQGSEA. The CDR3 DNA is TGCAGCGTAGAGATGATGGAAGAGACCCAGTACTTC. Amino acid sequence: CSVEMMEETQYF.

This chain uses TRBV9 with TRBJ1-4; 8 bases match TRBD1. The J segment lost 4 bases and the V segment lost 2 bases, leaving 7 bases of the junction unmatched. The CDR3 has 16 amino acids. CDR1 is SGDLS and CDR2 is YYNGEE in the germline V gene. In DNA, the CDR3 is TGTGCCAGCAGCGTTGGGGGGACAGGATTTAATGAAAAACTGTTTTTT. This translates into CASSVGGTGFNEKLFF.

A note on this clone: The sample contains more than one DNA sequence encoding this CDR3. The chain is built from TRBV18 and TRBJ1-1; 7 nucleotides align to TRBD1. The CDR3 extends over 14 amino acids. Germline V lookup: CDR1 KGHSH, CDR2 LQKENI. V was pared by 3 bases and J by 2 bases, with 3 bases of the junction left unmatched. CDR3 sequence (DNA): TGTGCCAGCTCACCTGGGACAGTCAACACTGAAGCTTTCTTT. Amino acid sequence: CASSPGTVNTEAFF.

In its sample, this clone was seen a few times. The gene calls are TRBV29-1 and TRBJ2-1; 7 bases line up with TRBD1. Germline V lookup: CDR1 SQVTM, CDR2 ANQGSEA. This CDR3 has 15 amino acids. V shed 1 base and J 8 bases; nucleotides not matched to a gene: 11. The CDR3 region is CSVEGPHVGGDEQFF. The CDR3 DNA sequence: TGCAGCGTTGAAGGACCCCACGTAGGGGGCGATGAGCAGTTCTTC.

This clone showed up just a few times. The rearrangement uses TRBV29-1 and TRBJ1-1, with D unresolved. Germline-derived CDR1 and CDR2 are SQVTM and ANQGSEA. V was pared by 4 bases and J by 3 bases, with 15 bases between. The CDR3 is made up of 14 amino acids. The CDR3 nucleotides are TGCAGCGTTGGCAGGCTGCACGGGGACACTGAAGCTTTCTTT. Its protein product is CSVGRLHGDTEAFF.

This rearrangement joins TRBV28 to TRBJ2-7; D is unclear. Germline V gene lookup returns CDR1 MDHEN and CDR2 SYDVKM. V gave up 5 bases and J gave up 7 bases, with 12 bases separating them. The CDR3 contains 12 residues. The CDR3 nucleotides read TGTGCCAGCAGTGTTCGCCGCCGGGAGCAGTACTTC. This sequence encodes CASSVRRREQYF.

This clone was counted between two and nine times. The chain employs TRBV18 and TRBJ2-1; D possibly corresponds to TRBD1 (6 bases). CDR1 is KGHSH and CDR2 is LQKENI in the germline V gene. V was cut by 6 bases and J by 6 bases, with 27 bases left in between. The CDR3 consists of 18 residues. In nucleotides, the CDR3 is TGTGCCAGCTCCTTCACCTCCAGGGGCAGCGCGGGTGGCAATGAGCAGTTCTTC. Amino acids: CASSFTSRGSAGGNEQFF.

This clone came up a few times. The chain recombines TRBV5-1 with TRBJ1-1, with D tentatively TRBD1 (5 bases). V shed 3 bases and J shed 7 bases, with 16 bases lying between them. CDR3 size: 14 residues. Germline CDR1 SGHRS, CDR2 YFSETQ. CDR3 amino acids: CASSSSVTDLEAFF. The CDR3 DNA sequence: TGCGCCAGCAGCTCCTCAGTGACAGACCTTGAAGCTTTCTTT.

V usage is TRBV7-2 and J usage is TRBJ1-1; 8 nucleotides match TRBD1. Germline V gives CDR1 SGHTA, CDR2 FQGNSA. Trimming took 5 bases from V and 4 from J; bases not matched to a gene: 6. This CDR3 is 14 amino acids long. DNA of the CDR3: TGTGCCAGCAGCCCGCAAACAGGGGGCACTGAAGCTTTCTTT. As protein: CASSPQTGGTEAFF. Drawing the rest from reference TRBV7-2 and TRBJ1-1, the complete variable domain is GAGVSQSPSNKVTEKGKDVELRCDPISGHTALYWYRQSLGQGLEFLIYFQGNSAPDKSGLPSDRFSAERTGGSVSTLTIQRTQQEDSAVYLCASSPQTGGTEAFFGQGTRLTVV.